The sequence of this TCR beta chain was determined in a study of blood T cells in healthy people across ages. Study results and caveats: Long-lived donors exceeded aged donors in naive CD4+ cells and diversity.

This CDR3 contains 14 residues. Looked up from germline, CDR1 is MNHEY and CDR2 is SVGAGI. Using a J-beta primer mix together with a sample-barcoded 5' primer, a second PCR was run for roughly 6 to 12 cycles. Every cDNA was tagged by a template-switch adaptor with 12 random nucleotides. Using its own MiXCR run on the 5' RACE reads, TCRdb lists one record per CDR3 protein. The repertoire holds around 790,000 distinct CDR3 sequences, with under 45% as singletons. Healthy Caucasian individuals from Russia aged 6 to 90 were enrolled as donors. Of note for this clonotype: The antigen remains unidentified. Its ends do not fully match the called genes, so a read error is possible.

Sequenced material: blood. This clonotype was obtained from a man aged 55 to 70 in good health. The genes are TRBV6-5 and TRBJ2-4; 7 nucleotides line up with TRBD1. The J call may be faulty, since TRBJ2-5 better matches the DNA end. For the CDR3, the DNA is TGTGCCAACAGTGGGACAGTAGGAGGAGAGACCCAGTACTTC. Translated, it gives CANSGTVGGETQYF.